These T cell receptor beta chains were read from a single sample in a study of circulating and synovial CD4+ cells in juvenile arthritis. Profiled with immunoSEQ multiplex PCR; TCRdb holds only in-frame clones, not every one. The table has roughly 2,000 clones, 91% seen once. The sequencing sample was made of HLA-DR+ CD4+ T cells from blood. All receptors come from a human donor with juvenile idiopathic arthritis. The CDR3 runs from the conserved cysteine through the conserved F or W. Each record gives: D gene, V gene, J gene, clone size, CDR3 DNA, CDR3 protein. A D gene is named only where the DNA matches it firmly. Clone sizes are given selectively: once, few, many, or a class where the clone is expanded.

D: NA; V: TRBV7-9; J: TRBJ2-5; size: NA; DNA: TGTGCCAGCAGCCTAAGACTGCAAGAGACCCAGTACTTC; CDR3: CASSLRLQETQYF
D: TRBD2; V: TRBV9; J: TRBJ2-1; size: NA; DNA: TGTGCCAGCAGCCCTACTGAGGGGAGGGCCATGAATGAGCAGTTCTTC; CDR3: CASSPTEGRAMNEQFF
D: NA; V: TRBV5-1; J: TRBJ2-1; size: NA; DNA: TGCGCCAGCAGCTTGGACAGGGCTAGCTCCTACAATGAGCAGTTCTTC; CDR3: CASSLDRASSYNEQFF
D: NA; V: TRBV5-4; J: TRBJ1-1; size: NA; DNA: TGTGCCAGCAGCTTAAGCGGAGTGTCTGAAGCTTTCTTT; CDR3: CASSLSGVSEAFF
D: TRBD2; V: TRBV5-8; J: TRBJ2-3; size: NA; DNA: TGTGCCAGCAGCTTAGGGACTAGCGGGTTCGCCGGCACAGATACGCAGTATTTT; CDR3: CASSLGTSGFAGTDTQYF
D: NA; V: TRBV7-2; J: TRBJ2-5; size: NA; DNA: TGTGCCAGCAGCTTAGGCCAGGGAGAGACCCAGTACTTC; CDR3: CASSLGQGETQYF
D: NA; V: TRBV11-2; J: TRBJ1-2; size: NA; DNA: TGTGCCAGCCCCCCCGGATTCCGCGGGAGGGACTATGGCTACCCCTTC; CDR3: CASPPGFRGRDYGYPF
D: NA; V: TRBV4-1; J: TRBJ2-4; size: once; DNA: TGCGCCAGCAGCCAAGCCACCGCGGTGGGAGCCAAAAACATTCAGTACTTC; CDR3: CASSQATAVGAKNIQYF
D: TRBD1; V: TRBV11-2; J: TRBJ1-1; size: NA; DNA: TGTGCCAGCAGCTTAGATGCGGCCCAGGGGGGTGAAGCTTTCTTT; CDR3: CASSLDAAQGGEAFF
D: NA; V: TRBV2; J: TRBJ1-5; size: NA; DNA: TGTGCCAGCAACCCCGGAACAGGAAATCAGCCCCAGCATTTT; CDR3: CASNPGTGNQPQHF
D: NA; V: TRBV29-1; J: TRBJ2-1; size: NA; DNA: TGCAGCGTCCAGGTCCAGACAAATGAGCAGTTCTTC; CDR3: CSVQVQTNEQFF
D: TRBD1; V: TRBV6-4; J: TRBJ1-3; size: few; DNA: TGTGCCAGCAGTGACTCCGGGACAGTCTCTGGAAACACCATATATTTT; CDR3: CASSDSGTVSGNTIYF
D: TRBD2; V: TRBV5-4; J: TRBJ2-7; size: NA; DNA: TGTGCCAGCAGCCAAGCTAGCGGTAGCTCCTACGAGCAGTACTTC; CDR3: CASSQASGSSYEQYF
D: NA; V: TRBV7-9; J: TRBJ2-1; size: NA; DNA: TGTGCCAGCAGCTTTAGGTGGGGAGGCAATGAGCAGTTCTTC; CDR3: CASSFRWGGNEQFF
D: NA; V: TRBV11-1; J: TRBJ1-6; size: NA; DNA: TGTGCCAGCAGCTTAGACAGGGACGGTTCACCCCTCCACTTT; CDR3: CASSLDRDGSPLHF
D: NA; V: TRBV6-1; J: TRBJ1-3; size: NA; DNA: TGTGCCAGCAGTGAGGGGCCCCAAGGCTACTCTGGAAACACCATATATTTT; CDR3: CASSEGPQGYSGNTIYF
D: TRBD1; V: TRBV2; J: TRBJ1-2; size: NA; DNA: TGTGCCAGCAGGGGGACAGCCTATGGCTACACCTTC; CDR3: CASRGTAYGYTF
D: NA; V: TRBV21-1; J: TRBJ2-3; size: NA; DNA: TGTGCCAGCAGCAAACCCCTGACTAGCGGGAGCACAGATACGCAGTATTTT; CDR3: CASSKPLTSGSTDTQYF
D: TRBD2; V: TRBV28; J: TRBJ2-3; size: NA; DNA: TGTGCCAGCAGTCCCCCGTTGGCTAGCGGGAGGGCCAGGGCGCAGTATTTT; CDR3: CASSPPLASGRARAQYF
D: TRBD2; V: TRBV7-2; J: TRBJ2-3; size: NA; DNA: TGTGCCAGCAGCTGGACTAGCGGGGGCACAGATACGCAGTATTTT; CDR3: CASSWTSGGTDTQYF
D: TRBD2; V: TRBV5-1; J: TRBJ2-1; size: NA; DNA: TGCGCCAGCAGCTTGTCACTAGCGAGCAATGAGCAGTTCTTC; CDR3: CASSLSLASNEQFF
D: TRBD2; V: TRBV28; J: TRBJ2-7; size: NA; DNA: TGTGCCAGTTTATCCGGGACTAGGAGAAGGGAGCAGTACTTC; CDR3: CASLSGTRRREQYF
D: TRBD1; V: TRBV6-4; J: TRBJ1-1; size: NA; DNA: TGTGCCAGCAGAACCCAGGGGGGGAACACTGAAGCTTTCTTT; CDR3: CASRTQGGNTEAFF
D: NA; V: TRBV5-1; J: TRBJ2-2; size: NA; DNA: TGCGCCAGCAGCTTGGCCGGGTCGAACACCGGGGAGCTGTTTTTT; CDR3: CASSLAGSNTGELFF
D: NA; V: TRBV4-3; J: TRBJ1-6; size: NA; DNA: TGCGCCAGCAGCCAAGAGCACAATTCCCCCCTCCACTTT; CDR3: CASSQEHNSPLHF
D: NA; V: TRBV29-1; J: TRBJ1-1; size: NA; DNA: TGCAGCGTCGTAACCCAGACTTTAGAAGCTTTCTTT; CDR3: CSVVTQTLEAFF
D: TRBD1; V: TRBV28; J: TRBJ2-7; size: NA; DNA: TGTGCCAGCAGTTCCCTGACAGGGCTTAACCCCCTCGTTGAAGAGCAGTACTTC; CDR3: CASSSLTGLNPLVEEQYF
D: TRBD2; V: TRBV10-3; J: TRBJ2-2; size: NA; DNA: TGTGCCATCAGTGAAATCGCGGGAGGAAGCGGGGAGCTGTTTTTT; CDR3: CAISEIAGGSGELFF
D: NA; V: TRBV10-3; J: TRBJ1-1; size: NA; DNA: TGTGCCAGCGATCCGGGACAAACGAATACGAACACTGAAGCTTTCTTT; CDR3: CASDPGQTNTNTEAFF
D: TRBD1; V: TRBV28; J: TRBJ1-1; size: NA; DNA: TGTGCCAGCACCTCGGGGACAGGCTACACTGAAGCTTTCTTT; CDR3: CASTSGTGYTEAFF
D: NA; V: TRBV6-5; J: TRBJ2-2; size: NA; DNA: TGTGCCAGCAGTTCCGGGACAGCGGGCACCGGGGAGCTGTTTTTT; CDR3: CASSSGTAGTGELFF
D: TRBD1; V: TRBV29-1; J: TRBJ1-4; size: NA; DNA: TGCAGCGTAGTCACAGGGGCAACTAATGAAAAACTGTTTTTT; CDR3: CSVVTGATNEKLFF